This T cell receptor beta chain was obtained from a study of shared clonotypes between healthy human individuals. Trimming took 5 bases from V and 3 from J; bases not matched to a gene: 6. Germline-derived CDR1 and CDR2 are SGHAT and FQNNGV. This CDR3 is built from 16 residues. This clone is a singleton in its sample. Here immunoSEQ multiplex PCR was the method, and the copy in TCRdb shows in-frame clones only, minus some. Counted here are some 2,000,000 clones, 95% occurring once; the ten biggest clones make up approximately 0.13%. The receptor comes from a man aged 18 to 30 in good health. The chain links TRBV11-2 to TRBJ2-1, with TRBD2 matching over 11 bases. The sequencing input was naive CD4+ T cells sorted from blood. Subset specified: CD45RA+ positively selected. CDR3 sequence: CASSVRLAGNYNEQFF. CDR3 sequence (DNA): TGTGCCAGCAGCGTACGACTAGCGGGAAACTACAATGAGCAGTTCTTC.